The present T cell receptor beta chain was sequenced within a study of shared clonotypes between healthy human individuals. Overall study findings and caveats: Despite large depth, sorted-subset datasets appeared incompletely sequenced. Only a few donors were included, so the genetic and exposure-history diversity represented was limited.

Only CD45RO-negative cells positively selected for CCR7 counted as naive CD8 cells, so terminally differentiated effector memory CD45RA+ cells were excluded. The V gene's germline CDR1 is WSHSY and CDR2 SAAADI. CDR3 length: 12 residues. Trimming took 4 bases from V and 8 from J, leaving 9 bases between them. Worth noting for this clone: Its antigen is unknown.

As processed by the authors: ImmunoSEQ output lacked quality scores and full-length reads, limiting matched filtering. The data were produced by immunoSEQ multiplex PCR, yet TCRdb's version contains in-frame clones alone and is incomplete. V, J and clone size are those of that table, while D and trimming were read from the DNA. The sample records around 2,000,000 clones, about 95% being singletons. The V and J genes are TRBV10-2 and TRBJ2-1, with D perhaps given as TRBD1 or TRBD2 (6 bases each). The sample consisted of naive CD8+ T cells sorted from blood. This clonotype was sampled from a man between 18 and 35 years old in good health. CDR3 amino acids: CASSAGADEQFF. The CDR3 DNA sequence: TGCGCCAGCAGTGCGGGGGCGGATGAGCAGTTCTTC.